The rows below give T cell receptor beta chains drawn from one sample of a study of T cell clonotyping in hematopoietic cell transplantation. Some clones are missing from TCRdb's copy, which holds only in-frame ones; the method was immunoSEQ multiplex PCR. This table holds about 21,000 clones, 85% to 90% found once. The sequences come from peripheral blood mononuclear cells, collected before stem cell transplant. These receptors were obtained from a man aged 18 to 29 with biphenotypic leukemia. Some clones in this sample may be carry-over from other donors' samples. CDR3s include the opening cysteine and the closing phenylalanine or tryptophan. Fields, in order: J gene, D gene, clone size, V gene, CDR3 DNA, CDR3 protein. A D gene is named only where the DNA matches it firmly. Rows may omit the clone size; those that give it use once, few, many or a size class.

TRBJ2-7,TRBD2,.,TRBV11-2,TGTGCCAGCAGCTTATTCCGGGGGGACTCCTACGAGCAGTACTTC,CASSLFRGDSYEQYF
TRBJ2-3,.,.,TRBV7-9,TGTGCCAGCAGCTTAACCAGAGGCACAGATACGCAGTATTTT,CASSLTRGTDTQYF
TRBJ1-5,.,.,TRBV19,TGTGCCAGTACCCTCGGGAGGGCTCAGCCCCAGCATTTT,CASTLGRAQPQHF
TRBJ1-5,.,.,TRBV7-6,TGTGCCAGCAGCTTAGCGACTCGGCGTTATAGCAATCAGCCCCAGCATTTT,CASSLATRRYSNQPQHF
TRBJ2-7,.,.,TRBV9,TGTGCCAGCAGCGTAGCCCCAGGGGCTGAAGACGAGCAGTACTTC,CASSVAPGAEDEQYF
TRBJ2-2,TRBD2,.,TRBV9,TGTGCCAGCAGGTGGGGGGGTACCGGGGAGCTGTTTTTT,CASRWGGTGELFF
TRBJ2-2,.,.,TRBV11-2,TGTGCCAGCAGCTTAAGGGCGACGGACACCGGGGAGCTGTTTTTT,CASSLRATDTGELFF
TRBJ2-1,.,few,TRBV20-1,TGCAGTGCCCCCTCCTACAATGAGCAGTTCTTC,CSAPSYNEQFF
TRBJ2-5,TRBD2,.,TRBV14,TGTGCCAGCAGCCAAACGGGACTAGTCCCAGAGACCCAGTACTTC,CASSQTGLVPETQYF
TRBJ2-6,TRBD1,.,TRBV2,TGTGCCAGCAGAGCGACCACAGGGGGCACCTCTGGGGCCAACGTCCTGACTTTC,CASRATTGGTSGANVLTF
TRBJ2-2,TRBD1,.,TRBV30,TGTGCCTGGAGTGTACAGGGGTCCGGGGAGCTGTTTTTT,CAWSVQGSGELFF
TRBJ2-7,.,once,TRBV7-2,TGTGCCAGCAGCTTAGTTCACGAGCAGTACTTC,CASSLVHEQYF
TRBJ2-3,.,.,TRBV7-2,TGTGCCAGCAGCTCGGTCCTTTACAGGCCGGATACGCAGTATTTT,CASSSVLYRPDTQYF
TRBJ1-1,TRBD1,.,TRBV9,TGTGCCAGCAGCGCATGGGACAGGGATGAAGCTTTCTTT,CASSAWDRDEAFF